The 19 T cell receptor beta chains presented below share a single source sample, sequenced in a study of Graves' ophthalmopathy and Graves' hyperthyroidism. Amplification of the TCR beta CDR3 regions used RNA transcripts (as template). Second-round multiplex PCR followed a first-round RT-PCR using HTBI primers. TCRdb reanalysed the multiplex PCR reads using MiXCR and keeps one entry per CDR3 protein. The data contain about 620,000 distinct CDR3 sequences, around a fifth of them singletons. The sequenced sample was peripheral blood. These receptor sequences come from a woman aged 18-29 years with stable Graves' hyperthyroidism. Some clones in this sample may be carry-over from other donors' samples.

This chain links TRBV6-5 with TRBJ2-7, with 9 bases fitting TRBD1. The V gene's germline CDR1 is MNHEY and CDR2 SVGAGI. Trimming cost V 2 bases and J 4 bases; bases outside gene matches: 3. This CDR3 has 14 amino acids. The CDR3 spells CASSYLGQGYEQYF. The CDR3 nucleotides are TGTGCCAGCAGTTACCTGGGACAGGGTTACGAGCAGTACTTC.

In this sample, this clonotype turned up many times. The CDR3 loop is CAISESISGVSNGYTF. CDR3 nucleotide sequence: TGTGCCATCAGTGAGTCGATTAGTGGAGTTAGTAATGGCTACACCTTC. V gene TRBV10-3 combines with J gene TRBJ1-2; D not certain. The CDR3 contains 16 residues. Germline V gene data show CDR1 as ENHRY and CDR2 as SYGVKD. Trimming cost V 0 bases and J 6 bases, with 17 bases left between them.

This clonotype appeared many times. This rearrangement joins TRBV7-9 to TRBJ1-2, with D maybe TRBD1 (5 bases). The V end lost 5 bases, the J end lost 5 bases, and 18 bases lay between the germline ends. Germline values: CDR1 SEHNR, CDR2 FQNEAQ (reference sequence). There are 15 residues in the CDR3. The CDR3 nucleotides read TGTGCCAGCAGCCCTCCCGGTGGGACGGTATATGGCTACACCTTC. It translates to CASSPPGGTVYGYTF.

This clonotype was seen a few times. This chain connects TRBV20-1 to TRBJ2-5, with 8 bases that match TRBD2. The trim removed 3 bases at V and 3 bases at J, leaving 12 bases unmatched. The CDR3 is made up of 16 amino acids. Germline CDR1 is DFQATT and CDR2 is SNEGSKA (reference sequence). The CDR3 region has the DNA TGCAGTGCTAGTGGTTTCGCGGGGGGCCTAAAAGAGACCCAGTACTTC. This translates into CSASGFAGGLKETQYF.

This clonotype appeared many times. CDR3 coding DNA: TGTGCCAGCAGAGCCTGGGGGAACTATGGCTACACCTTC. Translated: CASRAWGNYGYTF. J is TRBJ1-2 and V is TRBV12-3 or TRBV12-4; a weak D match, TRBD1 (5 bases). The CDR3 spans 13 residues. Deletions cut 6 bases from V and 2 bases from J, with 10 bases between.

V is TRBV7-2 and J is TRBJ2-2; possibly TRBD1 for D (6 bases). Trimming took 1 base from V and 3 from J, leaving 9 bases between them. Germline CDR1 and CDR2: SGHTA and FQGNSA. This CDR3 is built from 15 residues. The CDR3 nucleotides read TGTGCCAGCAGCTTAGTAACAGGGCACACCGGGGAGCTGTTTTTT. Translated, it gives CASSLVTGHTGELFF.

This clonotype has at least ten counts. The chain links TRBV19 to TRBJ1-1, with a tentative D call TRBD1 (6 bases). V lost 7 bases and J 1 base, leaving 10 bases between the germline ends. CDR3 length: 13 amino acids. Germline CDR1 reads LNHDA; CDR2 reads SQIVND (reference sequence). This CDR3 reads CASTVTGNTEAFF. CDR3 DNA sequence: TGTGCCAGTACGGTGACAGGGAACACTGAAGCTTTCTTT. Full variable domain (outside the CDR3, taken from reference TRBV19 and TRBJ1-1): DGGITQSPKYLFRKEGQNVTLSCEQNLNHDAMYWYRQDPGQGLRLIYYSQIVNDFQKGDIAEGYSVSREKKESFPLTVTSAQKNPTAFYLCASTVTGNTEAFFGQGTRLTVV.

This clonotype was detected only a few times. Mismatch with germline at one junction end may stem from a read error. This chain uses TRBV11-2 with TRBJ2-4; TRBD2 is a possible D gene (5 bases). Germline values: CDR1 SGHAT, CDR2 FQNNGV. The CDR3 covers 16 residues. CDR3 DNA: TGTGCCAGCAGCACCCCTGGGGAGATAGCCAAAAACATTAAGTACTTC. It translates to CASSTPGEIAKNIKYF.

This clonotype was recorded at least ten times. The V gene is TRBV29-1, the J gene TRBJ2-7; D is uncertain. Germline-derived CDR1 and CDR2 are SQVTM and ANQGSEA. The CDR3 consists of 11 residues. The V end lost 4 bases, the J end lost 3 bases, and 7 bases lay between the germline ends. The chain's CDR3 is CSVGTFYEQYF. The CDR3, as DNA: TGCAGCGTTGGGACCTTCTACGAGCAGTACTTC.

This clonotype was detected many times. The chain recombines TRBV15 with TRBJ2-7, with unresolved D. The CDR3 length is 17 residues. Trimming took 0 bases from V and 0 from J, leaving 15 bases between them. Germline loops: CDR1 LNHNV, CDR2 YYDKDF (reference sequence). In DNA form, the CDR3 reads TGTGCCACCAGCAGAGACCCTTTACAACTCCGCTCCTACGAGCAGTACTTC. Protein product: CATSRDPLQLRSYEQYF.

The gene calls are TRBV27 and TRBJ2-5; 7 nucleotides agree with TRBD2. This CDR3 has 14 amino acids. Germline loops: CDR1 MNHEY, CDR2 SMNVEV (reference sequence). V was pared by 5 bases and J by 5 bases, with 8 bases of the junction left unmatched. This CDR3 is CASSMTSPWETQYF. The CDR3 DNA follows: TGTGCCAGCAGTATGACTAGCCCATGGGAGACCCAGTACTTC.

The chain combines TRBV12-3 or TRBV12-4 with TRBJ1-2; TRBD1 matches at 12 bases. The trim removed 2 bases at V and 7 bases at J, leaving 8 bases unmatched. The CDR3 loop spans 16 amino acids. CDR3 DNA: TGTGCCAGCAGTTTAAGGGGACAGGGGGCGTTCGGTGGCTACACCTTC. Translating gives CASSLRGQGAFGGYTF.

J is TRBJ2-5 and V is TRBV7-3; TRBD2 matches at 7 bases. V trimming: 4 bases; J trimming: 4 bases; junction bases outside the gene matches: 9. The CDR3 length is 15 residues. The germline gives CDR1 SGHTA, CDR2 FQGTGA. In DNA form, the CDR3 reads TGTGCCAGCAGCTCCCGAGGGGTAGCGGGAGAGACCCAGTACTTC. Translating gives CASSSRGVAGETQYF.

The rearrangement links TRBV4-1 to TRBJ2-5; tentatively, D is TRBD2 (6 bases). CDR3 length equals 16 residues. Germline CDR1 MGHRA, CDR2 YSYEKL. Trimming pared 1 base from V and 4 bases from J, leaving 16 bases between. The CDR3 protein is CASSQGGQPGRETQYF. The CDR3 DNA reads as TGCGCCAGCAGCCAAGGTGGGCAGCCCGGGAGAGAGACCCAGTACTTC.

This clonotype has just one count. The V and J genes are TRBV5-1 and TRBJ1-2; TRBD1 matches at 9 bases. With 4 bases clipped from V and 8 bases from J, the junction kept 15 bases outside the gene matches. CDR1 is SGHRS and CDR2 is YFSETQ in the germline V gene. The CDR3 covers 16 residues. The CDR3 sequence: CASSQSAGTGRYGYTF. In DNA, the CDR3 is TGCGCCAGCAGCCAATCTGCCGGGACAGGGCGATACGGCTACACCTTC. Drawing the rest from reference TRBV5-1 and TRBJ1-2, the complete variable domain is KAGVTQTPRYLIKTRGQQVTLSCSPISGHRSVSWYQQTPGQGLQFLFEYFSETQRNKGNFPGRFSGRQFSNSRSEMNVSTLELGDSALYLCASSQSAGTGRYGYTFGSGTRLTVV.

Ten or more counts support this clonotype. CDR3 loop: CASSLASGDSPLHF. The CDR3 DNA is TGCGCCAGCAGCTTGGCGTCAGGTGATTCACCCCTCCACTTT. The V and J genes are TRBV5-1 and TRBJ1-6, with D unclear. Germline values: CDR1 SGHRS, CDR2 YFSETQ. Deletions cut 0 bases from V and 8 bases from J, with 9 bases between. The CDR3 has 14 amino acids.

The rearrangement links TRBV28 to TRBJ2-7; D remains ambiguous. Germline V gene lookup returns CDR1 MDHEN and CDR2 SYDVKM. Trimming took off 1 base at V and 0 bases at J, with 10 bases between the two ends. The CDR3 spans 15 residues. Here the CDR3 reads CASSLSRPSSYEQYF. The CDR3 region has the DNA TGTGCCAGCAGTTTATCACGCCCGAGCTCCTACGAGCAGTACTTC. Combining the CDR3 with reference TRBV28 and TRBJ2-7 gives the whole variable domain DVKVTQSSRYLVKRTGEKVFLECVQDMDHENMFWYRQDPGLGLRLIYFSYDVKMKEKGDIPEGYSVSREKKERFSLILESASTNQTSMYLCASSLSRPSSYEQYFGPGTRLTVT.

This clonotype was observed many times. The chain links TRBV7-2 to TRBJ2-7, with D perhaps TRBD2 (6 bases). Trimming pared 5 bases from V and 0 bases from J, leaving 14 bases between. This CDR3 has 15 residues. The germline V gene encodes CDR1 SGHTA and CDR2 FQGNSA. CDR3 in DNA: TGTGCCAGCAGCCCCCGGAGGGCAAGCTCCTACGAGCAGTACTTC. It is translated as CASSPRRASSYEQYF.

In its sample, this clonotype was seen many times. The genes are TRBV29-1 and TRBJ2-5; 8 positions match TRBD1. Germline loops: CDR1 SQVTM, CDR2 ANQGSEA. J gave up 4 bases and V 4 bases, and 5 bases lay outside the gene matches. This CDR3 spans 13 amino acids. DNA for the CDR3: TGCAGCGTTGGACAGGGGATAGGAGAGACCCAGTACTTC. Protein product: CSVGQGIGETQYF.